This TCR beta chain came from a study of blood T cell repertoires in COVID-19. Turning to the study itself: Collection of acute and convalescent COVID-19 samples took place in the United States, Italy and Spain.

Trimming removed 2 bases from V and 0 bases from J; junction bases left unmatched: 2. The CDR3 sequence is 15 residues long. Per the germline V gene, CDR1 is MNHNS and CDR2 is SASEGT. Sequenced by immunoSEQ multiplex PCR; TCRdb stores in-frame clones only, minus some. The sample yields some 220,000 clones, 75% to 85% seen once. This clone has a handful of counts. The TCR sequence derives from a woman aged 25-40 years with COVID-19, enrolled during active disease. V usage is TRBV6-1 and J usage is TRBJ1-1; 8 bases fit TRBD1. Sequencing was done on a sample of peripheral blood. The CDR3 DNA reads as TGTGCCAGCAGTGAATGGACAGGGATGAACACTGAAGCTTTCTTT. Encoded protein: CASSEWTGMNTEAFF.